Listed here are 24 T cell receptor beta chains from one sample, sequenced in a study of blood T cell repertoires in COVID-19. Assay: immunoSEQ multiplex PCR; the TCRdb copy retains only in-frame clones and omits some. The repertoire includes roughly 200,000 clones, more than 80% of them detected once, and 6.2% sits in the top ten. The source material was PBMCs or T cells enriched from blood (not recorded which). The receptors stem from a man aged 40-55 years who had recovered from COVID-19.

This chain connects TRBV5-1 to TRBJ2-6; 8 nucleotides line up with TRBD1. The junction had 1 base not matched to a gene; V was cut back by 0 bases and J by 2 bases. The CDR3 runs 16 residues. Per the germline V gene, CDR1 is SGHRS and CDR2 is YFSETQ. The CDR3 bases are TGCGCCAGCAGCTTGGTGACAGGGGCTGGGGCCAACGTCCTGACTTTC. Its protein is CASSLVTGAGANVLTF.

The V call is TRBV15, the J call TRBJ1-6, with a possible D match to TRBD1 (6 bases). V dropped 6 bases and J dropped 8 bases, with 14 bases sitting between them. The CDR3 totals 14 residues. Germline-derived CDR1 and CDR2 are LNHNV and YYDKDF (reference sequence). DNA for the CDR3: TGTGCCACCAGGGGGGCACATCCCCATTCACCCCTCCACTTT. Amino acid sequence: CATRGAHPHSPLHF.

The chain's CDR3 is CASSEAPPDRGNTIYF. CDR3 in DNA: TGTGCCAGCAGTGAAGCTCCCCCGGACAGGGGAAACACCATATATTTT. The chain carries TRBV6-1 and TRBJ1-3, with 7 bases identical to TRBD1. CDR3 size: 16 residues. With V trimmed by 0 bases and J by 4 bases, 6 bases remained unmatched. The V gene's germline CDR1 is MNHNS and CDR2 SASEGT.

The CDR3, as DNA: TGTGCCTGGAGTGTCGGACAGGGGATTTGGAACACCATATATTTT. This gives the protein CAWSVGQGIWNTIYF. The chain has TRBV30 and TRBJ1-3; 9 nucleotides line up with TRBD1. The ends lost 0 bases at V and 7 bases at J; junction bases unmatched: 7. Germline V lookup: CDR1 GTSNPN, CDR2 SVGIG (reference sequence). The CDR3 loop spans 15 amino acids.

The chain carries TRBV19 and TRBJ1-2; perhaps TRBD1 as D (5 bases). The CDR3 length is 11 residues. Germline CDR1 and CDR2: LNHDA and SQIVND (reference sequence). The V gene lost 6 bases and the J gene lost 5 bases, with 7 bases spanning the gap. The CDR3, as DNA: TGTGCCAGTAGCAGACAGTATGGCTACACCTTC. Translated, it gives CASSRQYGYTF.

The chain combines TRBV20-1 with TRBJ1-2; D ambiguous. The germline V gene encodes CDR1 DFQATT and CDR2 SNEGSKA (reference sequence). Trimming stripped 4 bases from V and 3 bases from J, with 6 bases between. This CDR3 contains 11 residues. The chain's CDR3 is CSATGHYGYTF. In DNA, the CDR3 is TGCAGTGCTACAGGTCACTATGGCTACACCTTC.

This chain uses TRBV6-5 with TRBJ1-3, with D maybe TRBD1 (6 bases). Deletions cut 5 bases from V and 0 bases from J, with 11 bases between. The length of the CDR3 is 15 residues. Germline-derived CDR1 and CDR2 are MNHEY and SVGAGI. CDR3 nucleotide sequence: TGTGCCAGCAGTCTGGACAGCTTCTCTGGAAACACCATATATTTT. It is translated as CASSLDSFSGNTIYF.

The rearrangement joins TRBV4-1 to TRBJ1-5; D is unresolved. V shed 0 bases and J shed 3 bases, with 9 bases lying between them. Germline CDR1 is MGHRA and CDR2 is YSYEKL. The CDR3 runs to 15 residues. CDR3 bases: TGCGCCAGCAGCCAAGAGCTAGCCTACAATCAGCCCCAGCATTTT. Translated: CASSQELAYNQPQHF.

The rearrangement links TRBV7-6 to TRBJ1-2; 8 bases fit TRBD1. V lost 6 bases to trimming and J lost 7 bases; unmatched junction nucleotides: 7. This CDR3 comprises 13 residues. The germline V gene has CDR1 SGHVS and CDR2 FNYEAQ. CDR3: CASSPTTGAGYTF. In DNA form, the CDR3 reads TGTGCCAGCAGTCCGACGACAGGGGCTGGCTACACCTTC.

The chain links TRBV7-8 to TRBJ1-5, with D uncertain. Germline loops: CDR1 SGHVS, CDR2 FQNEAQ. CDR3 length: 13 residues. The V gene lost 4 bases and the J gene lost 8 bases, with 12 bases spanning the gap. DNA of the CDR3: TGTGCCAGCAGCTCAACCGGGAGGGAGCCCCAGCATTTT. Its protein is CASSSTGREPQHF.

The chain is built from TRBV19 and TRBJ2-1, with D maybe TRBD2 (6 bases). V was pared by 7 bases and J by 5 bases, with 12 bases between. CDR3 length: 13 residues. CDR1 is LNHDA, CDR2 SQIVND, per germline (reference sequence). The CDR3, as DNA: TGTGCCAGTACAGGGCGGGATGACAATGAGCAGTTCTTC. It codes for CASTGRDDNEQFF.

V usage is TRBV30 and J usage is TRBJ1-2; 7 positions match TRBD1. V was pared by 4 bases and J by 0 bases, with 8 bases of the junction left unmatched. This CDR3 region has 15 residues. Germline loops: CDR1 GTSNPN, CDR2 SVGIG (reference sequence). The CDR3 DNA is TGTGCCTGGACCTCCGCGGGACAGACTAACTATGGCTACACCTTC. Its protein product is CAWTSAGQTNYGYTF.

The rearrangement links TRBV28 to TRBJ1-2; tentatively, D is TRBD1 (5 bases). Trimming pared 10 bases from V and 1 base from J, leaving 16 bases between. The CDR3 is 14 amino acids. From germline, CDR1 is MDHEN and CDR2 SYDVKM. CDR3 bases: TGTGCCACGCACCAGGGTTTGGTTAACTATGGCTACACCTTC. Translating gives CATHQGLVNYGYTF.

The chain joins TRBV11-3 to TRBJ1-4, with TRBD1 as a possible D gene (5 bases). This CDR3 has 18 residues. The V and J ends lost 1 base and 2 bases respectively, with 17 bases between them. CDR1 and CDR2 (germline): SGHNT, YENEEA. This CDR3 is CASSLVGGAGRTNEKLFF. Written as DNA, the CDR3 is TGTGCCAGCAGCTTAGTCGGCGGGGCCGGGAGGACTAATGAAAAACTGTTTTTT. The full variable domain, completed using reference TRBV11-3 and TRBJ1-4, is EAGVVQSPRYKIIEKKQPVAFWCNPISGHNTLYWYLQNLGQGPELLIRYENEEAVDDSQLPKDRFSAERLKGVDSTLKIQPAELGDSAVYLCASSLVGGAGRTNEKLFFGSGTQLSVL.

The chain combines TRBV3-1 (or the pseudogene TRBV3-2) with TRBJ2-5; the match to TRBD2 covers 7 bases. Trimming removed 6 bases from V and 7 bases from J; junction bases left unmatched: 8. From germline, CDR1 is LGHDT and CDR2 YNNKEL (reference sequence). The CDR3 sequence is 13 residues long. As DNA, the CDR3 is TGTGCCAGCAGTCCTGGGAGGGCCGGGACCCAGTACTTC. It encodes CASSPGRAGTQYF.

This chain connects TRBV5-1 to TRBJ2-1; 8 nucleotides agree with TRBD1. V lost 4 bases to trimming and J lost 3 bases; unmatched junction nucleotides: 9. The germline gives CDR1 SGHRS, CDR2 YFSETQ. CDR3 size: 16 residues. This CDR3 reads CASSLSLQGGYNEQFF. CDR3 in DNA: TGCGCCAGCAGCCTAAGTTTACAGGGGGGCTACAATGAGCAGTTCTTC.

J is TRBJ2-3 and V is TRBV30, with D possibly TRBD2 on 6 matching bases. Per the germline V gene, CDR1 is GTSNPN and CDR2 is SVGIG (reference sequence). The CDR3 has 16 residues. Between the trimmed V and J ends, which lost 0 bases and 6 bases, there was a span of 19 bases. In nucleotides, the CDR3 is TGTGCCTGGAGTGTACTTTGGGGGGAATTGGAGGATACGCAGTATTTT. Protein: CAWSVLWGELEDTQYF.

This rearrangement joins TRBV3-1 (or the pseudogene TRBV3-2) to TRBJ1-4; 7 bases are shared with TRBD1. Germline assignment: CDR1 LGHDT and CDR2 YNNKEL (reference sequence). This CDR3 comprises 13 residues. V dropped 4 bases and J dropped 6; count of bases not matched to a gene: 2. CDR3 DNA: TGTGCCAGCAGCCCTGGACAGGATGAAAAACTGTTTTTT. Translated, it gives CASSPGQDEKLFF.

This CDR3 reads CASSLKGTQSETQYF. As DNA, the CDR3 is TGTGCCAGCAGTCTTAAGGGGACACAATCCGAGACCCAGTACTTC. The rearrangement joins TRBV27 to TRBJ2-5, with D perhaps TRBD1 (6 bases). CDR1 MNHEY and CDR2 SMNVEV come from the germline V gene (reference sequence). V was shortened by 5 bases and J by 5 bases, with 18 bases between the two germline ends. The CDR3 covers 15 residues.

CDR3 nucleotide sequence: TGTGCCAGTAGTATTGGGACAGGGACCCAAGAGACCCAGTACTTC. Its translation: CASSIGTGTQETQYF. This chain uses TRBV19 with TRBJ2-5; the match to TRBD1 covers 9 bases. V was pared by 3 bases and J by 1 base, with 3 bases of the junction left unmatched. This CDR3 is built from 15 residues. Looked up from germline, CDR1 is LNHDA and CDR2 is SQIVND (reference sequence).

This chain uses TRBV5-1 with TRBJ1-1; 8 bases line up with TRBD1. Trimming took 0 bases from V and 10 from J; bases not matched to a gene: 5. Germline V gene lookup returns CDR1 SGHRS and CDR2 YFSETQ. There are 13 residues in the CDR3. The CDR3 region is CASSLGQGKSAFF. The CDR3, as DNA: TGCGCCAGCAGCTTGGGACAGGGGAAGTCAGCTTTCTTT.

The chain couples TRBV6-4 to TRBJ1-2; D ambiguous. Trimming removed 2 bases from V and 6 bases from J, with 10 bases in between. The CDR3 is 13 residues long. Per the germline V gene, CDR1 is MRHNA and CDR2 is SNTAGT. The CDR3 sequence: CASSDGPGNGYTF. CDR3 nucleotides: TGTGCCAGCAGTGACGGGCCGGGGAATGGCTACACCTTC.

The rearrangement uses TRBV12-3 or TRBV12-4 and TRBJ1-5; 9 positions match TRBD1. J was trimmed by 9 bases and V by 8 bases; bases with no gene match: 5. The CDR3 runs to 12 residues. In DNA form, the CDR3 reads TGTGCCAGCGGGGACAGGGAGTGGCCCCAGCATTTT. Translating it yields CASGDREWPQHF.

V gene TRBV3-1 (or the pseudogene TRBV3-2) combines with J gene TRBJ2-5; 10 bases line up with TRBD2. J gave up 5 bases and V 4 bases, and 7 bases lay outside the gene matches. This CDR3 has 15 amino acids. Per germline, CDR1 LGHDT and CDR2 YNNKEL (reference sequence). The CDR3 region is CASSPAGGPVETQYF. The CDR3 DNA follows: TGTGCCAGCAGCCCAGCGGGAGGGCCTGTTGAGACCCAGTACTTC.